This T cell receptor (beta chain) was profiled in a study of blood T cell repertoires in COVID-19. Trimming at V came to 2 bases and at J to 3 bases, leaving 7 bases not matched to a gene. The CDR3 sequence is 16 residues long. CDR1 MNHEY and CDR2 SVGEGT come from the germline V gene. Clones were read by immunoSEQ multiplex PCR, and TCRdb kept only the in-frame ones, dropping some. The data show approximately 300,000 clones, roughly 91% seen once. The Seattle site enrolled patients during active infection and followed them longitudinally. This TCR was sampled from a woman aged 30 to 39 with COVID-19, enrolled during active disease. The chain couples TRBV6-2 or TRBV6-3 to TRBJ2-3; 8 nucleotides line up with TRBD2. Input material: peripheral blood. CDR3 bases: TGTGCCAGCAGTTACGGGCGCGGCGGGGGGACAGATACGCAGTATTTT. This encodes CASSYGRGGGTDTQYF.